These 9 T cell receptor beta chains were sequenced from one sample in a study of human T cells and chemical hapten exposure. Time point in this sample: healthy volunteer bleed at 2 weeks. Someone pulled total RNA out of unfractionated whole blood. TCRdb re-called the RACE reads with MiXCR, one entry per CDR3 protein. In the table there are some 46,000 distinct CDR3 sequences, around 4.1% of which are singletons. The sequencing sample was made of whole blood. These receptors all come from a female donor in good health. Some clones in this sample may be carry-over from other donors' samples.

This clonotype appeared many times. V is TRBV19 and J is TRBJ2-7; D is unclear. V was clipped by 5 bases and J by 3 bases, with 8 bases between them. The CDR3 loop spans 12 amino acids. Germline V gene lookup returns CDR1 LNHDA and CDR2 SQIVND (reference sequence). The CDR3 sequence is CASSGRRYEQYF. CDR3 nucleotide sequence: TGTGCCAGTAGTGGACGGCGCTACGAGCAGTACTTC.

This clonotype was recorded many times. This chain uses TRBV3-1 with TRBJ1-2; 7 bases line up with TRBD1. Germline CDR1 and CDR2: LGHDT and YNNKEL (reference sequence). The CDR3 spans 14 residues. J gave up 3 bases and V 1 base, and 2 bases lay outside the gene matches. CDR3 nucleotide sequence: TGTGCCAGCAGCCAAGCAACAGGGGACTATGGCTACACCTTC. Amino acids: CASSQATGDYGYTF. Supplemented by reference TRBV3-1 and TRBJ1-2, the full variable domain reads DTAVSQTPKYLVTQMGNDKSIKCEQNLGHDTMYWYKQDSKKFLKIMFSYNNKELIINETVPNRFSPKSPDKAHLNLHINSLELGDSAVYFCASSQATGDYGYTFGSGTRLTVV.

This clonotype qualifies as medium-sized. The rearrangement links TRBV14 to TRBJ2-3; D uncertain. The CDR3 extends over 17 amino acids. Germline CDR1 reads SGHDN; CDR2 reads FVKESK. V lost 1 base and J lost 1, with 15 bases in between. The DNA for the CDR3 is TGTGCCAGCAGCCAAGGCGGAGTCCTCACTGGCACAGATACGCAGTATTTT. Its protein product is CASSQGGVLTGTDTQYF. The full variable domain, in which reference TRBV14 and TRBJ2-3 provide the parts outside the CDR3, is EAGVTQFPSHSVIEKGQTVTLRCDPISGHDNLYWYRRVMGKEIKFLLHFVKESKQDESGMPNNRFLAERTGGTYSTLKVQPAELEDSGVYFCASSQGGVLTGTDTQYFGPGTRLTVL.

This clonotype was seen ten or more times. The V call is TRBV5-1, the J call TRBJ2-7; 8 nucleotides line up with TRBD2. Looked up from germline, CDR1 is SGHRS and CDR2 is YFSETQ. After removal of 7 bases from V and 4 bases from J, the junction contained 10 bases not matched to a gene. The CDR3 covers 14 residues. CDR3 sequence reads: CASRPVLAAYEQYF. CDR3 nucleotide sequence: TGCGCCAGCCGCCCGGTACTAGCGGCTTACGAGCAGTACTTC.

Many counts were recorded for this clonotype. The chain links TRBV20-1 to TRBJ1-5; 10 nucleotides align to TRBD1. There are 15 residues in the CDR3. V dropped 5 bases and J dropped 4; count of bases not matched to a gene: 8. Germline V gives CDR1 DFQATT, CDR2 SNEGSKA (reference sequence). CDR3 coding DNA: TGCAGTGCTGGCAGACAGGGGGCGATGAATCAGCCCCAGCATTTT. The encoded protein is CSAGRQGAMNQPQHF.

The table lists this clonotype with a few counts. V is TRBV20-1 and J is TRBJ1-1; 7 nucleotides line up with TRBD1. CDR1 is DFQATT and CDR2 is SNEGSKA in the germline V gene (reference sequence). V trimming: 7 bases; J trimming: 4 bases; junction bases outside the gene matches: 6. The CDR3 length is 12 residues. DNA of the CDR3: TGCAGTGTAATCACAGGGGCCACTGAAGCTTTCTTT. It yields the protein CSVITGATEAFF.

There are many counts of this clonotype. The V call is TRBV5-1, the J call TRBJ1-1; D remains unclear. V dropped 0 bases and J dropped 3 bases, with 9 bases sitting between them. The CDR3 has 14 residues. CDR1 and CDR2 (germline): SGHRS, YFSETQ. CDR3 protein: CASSLEGPYTEAFF. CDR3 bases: TGCGCCAGCAGCTTGGAAGGCCCGTACACTGAAGCTTTCTTT.

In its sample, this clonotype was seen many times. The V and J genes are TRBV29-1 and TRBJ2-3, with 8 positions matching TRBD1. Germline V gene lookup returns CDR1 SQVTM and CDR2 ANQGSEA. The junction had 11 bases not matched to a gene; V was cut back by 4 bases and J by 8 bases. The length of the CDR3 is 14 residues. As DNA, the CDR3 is TGCAGCGTTGCAGGACAGGGCTCTTCCGGTACGCAGTATTTT. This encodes CSVAGQGSSGTQYF.

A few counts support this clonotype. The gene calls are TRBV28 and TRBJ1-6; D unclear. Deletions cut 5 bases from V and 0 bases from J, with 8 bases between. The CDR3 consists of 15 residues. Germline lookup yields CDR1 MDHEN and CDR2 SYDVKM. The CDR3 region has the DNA TGTGCCAGCAGTGAAACTTACTCCTATAATTCACCCCTCCACTTT. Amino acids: CASSETYSYNSPLHF.